The T cell receptor beta chain described here comes from a study of shared clonotypes between healthy human individuals. On the study more broadly: Plates per donor: three CD4 naive, three CD4 memory, two CD8 naive, one CD8 memory. The study's findings and limits: It was the non-shared clonotypes that had lower generation probabilities than clonotypes shared by all four donors. Collection of samples was limited to blood; tissue repertoires likely differ.

As concerns this clone: The antigen is undetermined.

TCRdb's table, derived via immunoSEQ multiplex PCR, lists solely in-frame clones and lacks some. This table holds millions of clones, approximately 93% found once. Nashville, Tennessee was home to all donors, each a Caucasian adult. V gave up 0 bases and J gave up 2 bases; unmatched junction bases: 5. Per the germline V gene, CDR1 is SGHRS and CDR2 is YFSETQ. This CDR3 has 15 residues. The sample consisted of naive CD4+ T cells from PBMCs. Subset noted: CD45RA+ positively selected. The rearrangement links TRBV5-1 to TRBJ2-7; 7 bases map to TRBD1. The sequence derives from a man between 18 and 35 years old in good health. Some clones in this sample may be carry-over from other donors' samples. Here the CDR3 reads CASSLGQGSPYEQYF. The CDR3 DNA reads as TGCGCCAGCAGCTTGGGACAGGGAAGCCCCTACGAGCAGTACTTC.